This record covers a single T cell receptor (beta chain). Its antigen is unknown. Germline lookup yields CDR1 SGHNT and CDR2 YENEEA. V dropped 8 bases and J dropped 0 bases, with 14 bases sitting between them. The CDR3 extends over 14 amino acids. The record originates from a study of T-cell reconstitution after alpha-beta-depleted transplantation in children. Study-wide findings and caveats: There were some patients whose high TCRbeta diversity at day 60 came from surviving recipient T cells and thymic progenitors. By one year post-transplant, T-cell counts and diversity largely arose from T cells that were newly produced. Two months or so post-transplant, alpha-beta T cells reportedly derived from several hundred expanded graft clones.

Molecular barcoding with unique molecular identifiers was used for the TCRbeta library. TCRdb recomputed calls from the PCR reads with MiXCR, one row per CDR3 protein. The sample includes around 500,000 distinct CDR3 sequences, about 21% of them seen just once. The source material was PBMCs, mostly from graft donor cells, sampled 360 days after TCRalphabeta/CD19-depleted stem cell transplant. The TCR comes from a boy under two years old who had a stem cell transplant for acute myeloid leukemia, so the T cells may come from the graft donor. This sequence joins TRBV11-3 and TRBJ2-7; maybe TRBD1 (5 bases). The CDR3 DNA follows: TGTGCCAGCGCCGGCAGGGAAAGCTCCTACGAGCAGTACTTC. It is translated as CASAGRESSYEQYF.